The TCR beta chain described here comes from a study of Graves' ophthalmopathy and Graves' hyperthyroidism. General observations from the study: Blood also harbored most expanded thyroid clonotypes above 0.001 frequency. Ophthalmopathy progression cases were predicted by the model with approximately 71% sensitivity and almost 75% specificity.

A remark on this clonotype: Antigen: not known.

Ophthalmopathy donors showed moderate-to-severe activity, CAS ≥3, NOSPECS ≥4 and a duration under 3 months. Deletions cut 6 bases from V and 2 bases from J, with 16 bases between. Germline assignment: CDR1 SQVTM and CDR2 ANQGSEA. This CDR3 contains 14 residues. Scientists amplified the TCR beta CDR3 regions from RNA transcripts. In the first round, RT-PCR was carried out with HTBI primers, and a multiplex PCR formed the second round. TCRdb re-called the multiplex PCR reads through MiXCR, storing one row per CDR3 protein. The sample holds 740,000 or so distinct CDR3 sequences, 40% seen once. Sequenced input: peripheral blood. The J gene is TRBJ1-1, the V gene TRBV29-1; D not certain. The origin of this receptor is an adult man with Graves' ophthalmopathy. CDR3 sequence reads: CSVEMKGGNTEAFF. CDR3 nucleotides: TGCAGCGTCGAAATGAAGGGAGGAAACACTGAAGCTTTCTTT.